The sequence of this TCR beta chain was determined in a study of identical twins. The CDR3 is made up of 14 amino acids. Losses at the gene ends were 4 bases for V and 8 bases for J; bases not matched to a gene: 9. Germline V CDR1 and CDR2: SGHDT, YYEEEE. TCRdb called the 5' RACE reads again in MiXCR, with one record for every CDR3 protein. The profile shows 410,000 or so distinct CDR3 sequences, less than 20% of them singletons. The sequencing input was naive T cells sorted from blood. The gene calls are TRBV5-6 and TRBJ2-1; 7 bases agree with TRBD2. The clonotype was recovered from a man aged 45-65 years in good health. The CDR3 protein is CASSEGLKHYEQFF. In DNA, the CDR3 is TGTGCCAGCAGCGAGGGACTAAAACACTATGAGCAGTTCTTC.